This T cell receptor (beta chain) appears in the sequencing data of a study of T cells and Merkel cell carcinoma outcomes (dated by TCRdb to about 2020). General notes on the study: The study examined the tumor T-cell repertoire together with T-cell density as predictors of clinical outcome in patients with Merkel cell carcinoma. Summary of the overall study and its limitations: The combination of T-cell repertoire features and T-cell density was reported to predict clinical outcomes in patients with Merkel cell carcinoma.

Its CDR3 holds 15 amino acids, cysteine through phenylalanine. The DNA shown is the 45-base CDR3, in frame from base 1. The germline V gene gives CDR1 as LGHNA and CDR2 as YSLEER. V and J are truncated by 0 bases and 5 bases respectively, leaving an intervening sequence of 14 bases. As for this clone: What antigen it recognizes has not been identified. No much larger clonotype is one base removed from it; base qualities were not supplied.

Samples came from patients with Merkel cell carcinoma. The library relied on the immunoSEQ multiplex PCR assay. In TCRdb, the immuneACCESS table is reduced to in-frame sequences with V and J assigned. These tables do not hold every clone; where another copy was compared, an unresolved V gene accounts for under half, and the others remain unexplained. This sample is represented by several thousand clones; 60% to 80% of them were singletons. 15% to 20% of the sample belongs to the ten largest clones. The sequencing sample was made of tumor tissue from Merkel cell carcinoma. The TCR comes from a human donor with Merkel cell carcinoma. The V gene is TRBV4-3 and the J gene is TRBJ2-7, with TRBD1 as a weak D call on 5 bases. CDR3 reads: CASSQDRSGRDEQYF. The bases read TGCGCCAGCAGCCAAGATCGTTCAGGGCGCGACGAGCAGTACTTC.